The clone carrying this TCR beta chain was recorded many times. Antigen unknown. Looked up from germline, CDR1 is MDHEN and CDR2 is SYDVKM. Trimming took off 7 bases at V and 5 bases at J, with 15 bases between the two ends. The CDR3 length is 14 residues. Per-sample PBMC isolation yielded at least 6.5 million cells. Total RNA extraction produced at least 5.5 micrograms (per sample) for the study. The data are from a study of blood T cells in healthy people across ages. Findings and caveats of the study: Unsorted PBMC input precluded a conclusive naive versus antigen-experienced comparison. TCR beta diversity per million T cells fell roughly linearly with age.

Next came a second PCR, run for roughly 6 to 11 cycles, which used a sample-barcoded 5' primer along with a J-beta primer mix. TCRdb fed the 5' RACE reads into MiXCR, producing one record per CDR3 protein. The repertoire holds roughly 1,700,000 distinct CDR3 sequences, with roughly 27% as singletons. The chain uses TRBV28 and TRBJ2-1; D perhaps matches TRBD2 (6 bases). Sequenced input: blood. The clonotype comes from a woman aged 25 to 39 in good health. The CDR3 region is CASMLRAGNNEQFF. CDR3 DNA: TGTGCCAGCATGTTGCGCGCGGGGAACAATGAGCAGTTCTTC.